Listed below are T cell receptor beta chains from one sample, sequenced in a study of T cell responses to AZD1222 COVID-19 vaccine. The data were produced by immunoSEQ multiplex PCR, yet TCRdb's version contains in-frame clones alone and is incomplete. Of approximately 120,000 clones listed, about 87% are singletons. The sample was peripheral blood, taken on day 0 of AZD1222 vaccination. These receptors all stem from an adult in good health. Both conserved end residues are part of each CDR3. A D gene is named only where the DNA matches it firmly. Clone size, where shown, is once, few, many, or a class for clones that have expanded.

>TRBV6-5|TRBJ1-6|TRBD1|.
CASSRQGNYNSPLHF
TGTGCCAGCAGCCGACAGGGGAACTATAATTCACCCCTCCACTTT
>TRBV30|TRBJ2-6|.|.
CAWSVRGVYVSGANVLTF
TGTGCCTGGAGTGTACGTGGGGTCTACGTATCTGGGGCCAACGTCCTGACTTTC
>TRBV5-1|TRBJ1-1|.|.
CASSLVDNTEAFF
TGCGCCAGCAGCTTGGTAGATAACACTGAAGCTTTCTTT
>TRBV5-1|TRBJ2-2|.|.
CASSLGRAGELFF
TGCGCCAGCAGCTTGGGGAGGGCCGGGGAGCTGTTTTTT
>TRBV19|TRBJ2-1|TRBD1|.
CASRPRGNPNEQFF
TGTGCCAGTAGGCCCAGGGGGAACCCCAATGAGCAGTTCTTC
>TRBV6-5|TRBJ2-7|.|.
CASGPGEQYF
TGTGCCAGCGGGCCAGGCGAGCAGTACTTC
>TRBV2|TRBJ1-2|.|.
CASSGTYYGYTF
TGTGCCAGCAGTGGGACCTACTATGGCTACACCTTC
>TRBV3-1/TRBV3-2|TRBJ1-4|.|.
CASSQGFRATNEKLFF
TGTGCCAGCAGCCAGGGCTTTAGGGCAACTAATGAAAAACTGTTTTTT
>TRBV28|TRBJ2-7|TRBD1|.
CASIPGQGLREQYF
TGTGCCAGCATCCCGGGACAGGGATTGCGGGAGCAGTACTTC
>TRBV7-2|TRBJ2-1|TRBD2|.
CASSLLAGGRGEQFF
TGTGCCAGCAGCTTATTAGCGGGAGGGCGTGGTGAGCAGTTCTTC
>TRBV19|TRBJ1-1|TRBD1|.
CASRALGQGMNTEAFF
TGTGCCAGTAGGGCACTGGGACAGGGAATGAACACTGAAGCTTTCTTT
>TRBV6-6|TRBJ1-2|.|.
CASRLDSYSLSYGYTF
TGTGCCAGCAGGCTCGACAGCTATTCCCTTTCCTATGGCTACACCTTC
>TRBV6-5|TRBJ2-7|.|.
CASSYSKGFGYEQYF
TGTGCCAGCAGTTACTCGAAAGGATTTGGGTACGAGCAGTACTTC
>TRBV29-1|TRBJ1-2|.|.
CSVEDLGFGYTF
TGCAGCGTTGAAGATCTAGGGTTTGGCTACACCTTC
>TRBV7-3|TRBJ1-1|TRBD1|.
CASSPSGGDTEAFF
TGTGCCAGCAGCCCCTCAGGGGGGGACACTGAAGCTTTCTTT
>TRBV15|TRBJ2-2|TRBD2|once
CATSRDRASGYTGELFF
TGTGCCACCAGCAGAGATCGGGCTAGCGGGTATACCGGGGAGCTGTTTTTT
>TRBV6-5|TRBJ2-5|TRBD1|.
CASSYPNRGRETQYF
TGTGCCAGCAGTTACCCAAACAGGGGGCGGGAGACCCAGTACTTC
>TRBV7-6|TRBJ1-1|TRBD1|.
CASSLEQGLDTEAFF
TGTGCCAGCAGCTTAGAACAGGGGCTTGATACTGAAGCTTTCTTT
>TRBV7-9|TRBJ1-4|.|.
CASSLIGGASEKLFF
TGTGCCAGCAGCTTAATCGGGGGCGCGAGTGAAAAACTGTTTTTT
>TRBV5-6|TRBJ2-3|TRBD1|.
CASSPGGLYRTDTQYF
TGTGCCAGCAGCCCAGGGGGCTTATATCGCACAGATACGCAGTATTTT
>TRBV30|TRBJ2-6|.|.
CAWRTSGANVLTF
TGTGCCTGGAGGACCTCTGGGGCCAACGTCCTGACTTTC
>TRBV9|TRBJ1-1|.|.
CASSVGGGGDGNTEAFF
TGTGCCAGCAGCGTAGGGGGAGGAGGGGACGGCAACACTGAAGCTTTCTTT
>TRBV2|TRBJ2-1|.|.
CARGGVYNEQFF
TGTGCCAGGGGGGGTGTCTACAATGAGCAGTTCTTC
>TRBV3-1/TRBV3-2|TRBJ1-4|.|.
CASSATLGQGEEKLFF
TGTGCCAGCAGCGCAACCTTGGGACAAGGAGAGGAAAAACTGTTTTTT
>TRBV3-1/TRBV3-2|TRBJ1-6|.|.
CASSQDWRGSSYNSPLHF
TGTGCCAGCAGCCAAGATTGGAGGGGGTCATCCTATAATTCACCCCTCCACTTT
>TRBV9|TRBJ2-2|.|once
CASSSPRSGNTGELFF
TGTGCCAGCAGCTCCCCGAGGAGCGGAAACACCGGGGAGCTGTTTTTT
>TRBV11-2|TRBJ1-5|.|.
CASSPFSNQPQHF
TGTGCCAGCAGCCCCTTTAGCAATCAGCCCCAGCATTTT
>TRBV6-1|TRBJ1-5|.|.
CASSFEVGQPQHF
TGTGCCAGCAGTTTTGAGGTAGGGCAGCCCCAGCATTTT
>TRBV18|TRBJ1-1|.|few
CASSPLSGLRAEAFF
TGTGCCAGCTCACCACTCTCAGGGTTGAGGGCTGAAGCTTTCTTT
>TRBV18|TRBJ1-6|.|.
CASSPNPSSFNSPLHF
TGTGCCAGCTCACCGAACCCAAGCTCGTTTAATTCACCCCTCCACTTT
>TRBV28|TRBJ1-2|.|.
CASSLRGGYTF
TGTGCCAGCAGTTTACGGGGAGGCTACACCTTC
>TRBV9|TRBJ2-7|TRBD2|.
CASSGLGGFDEQYF
TGTGCCAGCAGCGGCCTGGGGGGGTTCGACGAGCAGTACTTC
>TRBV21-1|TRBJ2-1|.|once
CASSKAGRQGLFDEQFF
TGTGCCAGCAGCAAAGCCGGGAGACAGGGGCTCTTCGATGAGCAGTTCTTC
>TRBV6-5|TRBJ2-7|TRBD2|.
CATQRGSSGMYEQYF
TGTGCCACTCAGAGGGGTTCAAGCGGGATGTACGAGCAGTACTTC
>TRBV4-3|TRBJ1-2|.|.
CASSQDRFPNYGYTF
TGCGCCAGCAGCCAAGATCGGTTCCCGAACTATGGCTACACCTTC
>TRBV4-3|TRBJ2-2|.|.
CASSLEGPGTGELFF
TGCGCCAGCAGCCTAGAGGGCCCGGGGACCGGGGAGCTGTTTTTT
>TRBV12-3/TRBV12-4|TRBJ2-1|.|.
CASRDQWGNEQFF
TGTGCCAGCAGAGACCAGTGGGGCAATGAGCAGTTCTTC
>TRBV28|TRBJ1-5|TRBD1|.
CASSSQDRGGNQPQHF
TGTGCCAGCAGTTCCCAGGACAGGGGGGGCAATCAGCCCCAGCATTTT
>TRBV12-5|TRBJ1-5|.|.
CASGLVNSLSNQPQHF
TGTGCTAGTGGTTTGGTAAATTCACTTAGCAATCAGCCCCAGCATTTT
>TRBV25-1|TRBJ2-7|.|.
CASSEQGGEQYF
TGTGCCAGCAGTGAACAGGGTGGCGAGCAGTACTTC
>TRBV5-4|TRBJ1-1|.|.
CASSLGGTTNTEAFF
TGTGCCAGCAGCTTGGGGGGGACAACTAACACTGAAGCTTTCTTT
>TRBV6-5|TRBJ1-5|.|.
CASTRGGSNQPQHF
TGTGCCAGCACCCGGGGGGGGTCCAATCAGCCCCAGCATTTT
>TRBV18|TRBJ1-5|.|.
CASSPGNNQPQHF
TGTGCCAGCTCACCGGGGAATAATCAGCCCCAGCATTTT
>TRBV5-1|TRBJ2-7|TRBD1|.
CASSFRGQPSYEQYF
TGCGCCAGCAGCTTCAGGGGACAGCCATCCTACGAGCAGTACTTC
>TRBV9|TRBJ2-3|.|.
CASSPGSTDTQYF
TGTGCCAGCAGCCCAGGGAGTACAGATACGCAGTATTTT
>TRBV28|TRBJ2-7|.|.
CASSSGAGPYEQYF
TGTGCCAGCAGCTCGGGGGCGGGGCCGTACGAGCAGTACTTC
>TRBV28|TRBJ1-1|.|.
CASTRGDMNTEAFF
TGTGCCAGCACCCGGGGGGACATGAACACTGAAGCTTTCTTT
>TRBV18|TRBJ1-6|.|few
CASSPMGDSFNSPLHF
TGTGCCAGCTCACCAATGGGTGACAGCTTTAATTCACCCCTCCACTTT
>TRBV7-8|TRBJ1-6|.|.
CASSIREGSGNSPLHF
TGTGCCAGCAGCATCAGGGAGGGATCGGGGAATTCACCCCTCCACTTT
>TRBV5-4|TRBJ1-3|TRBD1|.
CASSRTGSGNTIYF
TGTGCCAGCAGCCGGACAGGGTCTGGAAACACCATATATTTT